The rows below give T cell receptor beta chains drawn from one sample of a study of blood T cell repertoires in COVID-19. Clones were read by immunoSEQ multiplex PCR, and TCRdb kept only the in-frame ones, dropping some. The table records roughly 160,000 clones, more than 75% of them present only once. Sample: peripheral blood. These receptors all stem from a man aged 18 to 30 with COVID-19, enrolled during active disease. The CDR3 runs from the conserved cysteine through the conserved F or W. Fields, in order: V gene, clone size, CDR3 protein. Part of the rows lack a size; the others show once, few, many or a class for expanded clones.

TRBV12-5,-,CASGWQTGLHTGELFF
TRBV28,-,CASRPSSYEQYF
TRBV4-3,-,CASSGAGTGNTEAFF
TRBV11-2,-,CASSPLRGKYNEQFF
TRBV7-2,-,CASSALAASYNEQFF
TRBV4-2,few,CASSQDRMNTEAFF
TRBV15,-,CATTAGKFSIEAFF
TRBV7-9,medium-sized,CASSLGEDYNSPLHF
TRBV18,-,CASSPERTSAGSDIQYF
TRBV7-2,-,CASSSRQDSKNEQFF
TRBV11-2,few,CASSSHRGAHDYGYTF
TRBV4-3,-,CASSQETSGKNNYGYTF
TRBV7-9,-,CASSSGTADEKLFF
TRBV24-1,-,CATSTGSTDTQYF
TRBV4-1,-,CASGPPGQGSNQPQHF
TRBV9,once,CASSPSFTGALVGAF
TRBV29-1,-,CSVGQGGAGELFF
TRBV28,-,CASSLGLATGELFF
TRBV28,-,CASSTRERSYEQYF
TRBV6-5,-,CASTRDRDTEAFF
TRBV27,-,CASSPFSYNEQFF
TRBV16,-,CASSQKVRDNEQFF
TRBV11-2,-,CASSLDVMETVSYEQYF
TRBV28,-,CASKRTGELFF
TRBV5-4,-,CASSFSQPRSGYTF
TRBV27,-,CASSSSRGGDEQFF
TRBV27,-,CASSSKKSSYNSPLHF
TRBV7-8,-,CASSVGTGTNNYGYTF